Sequencing of this TCR beta chain was carried out in a study of shared clonotypes between healthy human individuals. Study context: Those who served as donors were a couple of women and three men between the ages of 18 and 49.

The protocol was immunoSEQ multiplex PCR, while the TCRdb copy is restricted to in-frame clones and leaves out a portion. The data show some 1,400,000 clones, over 95% seen once. From germline, CDR1 is WNHNN and CDR2 SYGVQD (reference sequence). Trimming stripped 3 bases from V and 6 bases from J, with 24 bases between. This CDR3 region has 18 residues. This chain connects TRBV10-1 to TRBJ2-1; D gene uncertain. Sequenced sample: naive CD4+ T cells sorted from blood. This sample's subset: CD45RA+ positively selected. This receptor was identified in a man aged 25-45 years in good health. Written as DNA, the CDR3 is TGCGCCAGCAGTGATTCCCCCGTGAATCGGTGGAGTCCCAATGAGCAGTTCTTC. Translating it yields CASSDSPVNRWSPNEQFF.